This T cell receptor beta chain was sequenced for a study of blood T cell repertoires in COVID-19. This clone has just a few counts. The authors' processing: Reference gene primer amplification in the assay estimated nucleated cell counts. Clones were read by immunoSEQ multiplex PCR, and TCRdb kept only the in-frame ones, dropping some. The V and J calls and the clone size are those of that table, but D and trimming were determined from the DNA. The sample records 500,000 or so clones, around 90% being singletons. Germline V gene lookup returns CDR1 MGHRA and CDR2 YSYEKL. V was clipped by 4 bases and J by 7 bases; unmatched bases: 8. The CDR3 is 16 residues long.

This clonotype was obtained from a young woman who had recovered from COVID-19. This chain joins TRBV4-1 and TRBJ1-5; 12 bases match TRBD1. Sequences were obtained from PBMCs or T cells enriched from blood (not recorded which). In nucleotides, the CDR3 is TGCGCCAGCAGCCCGACGGGACAGGGGGCTGGACAGCCCCAGCATTTT. It specifies CASSPTGQGAGQPQHF.